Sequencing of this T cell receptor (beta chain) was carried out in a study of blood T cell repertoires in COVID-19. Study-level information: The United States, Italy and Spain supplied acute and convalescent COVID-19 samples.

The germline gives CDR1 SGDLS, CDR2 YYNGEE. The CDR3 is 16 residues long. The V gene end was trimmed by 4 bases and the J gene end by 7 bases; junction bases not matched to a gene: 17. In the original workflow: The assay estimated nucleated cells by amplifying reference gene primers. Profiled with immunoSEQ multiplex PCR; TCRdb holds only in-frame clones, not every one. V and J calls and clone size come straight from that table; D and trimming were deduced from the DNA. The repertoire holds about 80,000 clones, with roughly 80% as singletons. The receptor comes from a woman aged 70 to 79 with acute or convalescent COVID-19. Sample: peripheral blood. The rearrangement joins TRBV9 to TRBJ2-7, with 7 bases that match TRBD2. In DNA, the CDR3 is TGTGCCAGCAGCCCCCGTCCGGGACTACTCACTTTTGAGCAGTACTTC. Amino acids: CASSPRPGLLTFEQYF. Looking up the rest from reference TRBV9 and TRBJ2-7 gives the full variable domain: DSGVTQTPKHLITATGQRVTLRCSPRSGDLSVYWYQQSLDQGLQFLIQYYNGEERAKGNILERFSAQQFPDLHSELNLSSLELGDSALYFCASSPRPGLLTFEQYFGPGTRLTVT.